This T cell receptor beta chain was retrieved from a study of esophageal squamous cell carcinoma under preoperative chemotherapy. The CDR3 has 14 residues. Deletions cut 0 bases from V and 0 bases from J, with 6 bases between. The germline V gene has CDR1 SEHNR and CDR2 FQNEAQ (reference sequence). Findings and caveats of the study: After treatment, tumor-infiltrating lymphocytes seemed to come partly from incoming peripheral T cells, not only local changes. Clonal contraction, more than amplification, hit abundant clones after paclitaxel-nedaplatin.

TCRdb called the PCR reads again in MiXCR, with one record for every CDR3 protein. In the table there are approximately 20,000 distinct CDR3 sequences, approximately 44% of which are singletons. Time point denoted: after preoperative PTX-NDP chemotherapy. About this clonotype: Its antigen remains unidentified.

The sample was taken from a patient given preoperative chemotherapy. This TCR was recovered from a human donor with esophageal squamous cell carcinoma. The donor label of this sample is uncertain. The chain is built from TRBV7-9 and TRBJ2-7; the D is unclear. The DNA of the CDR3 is TGTGCCAGCAGCTTAGCGGGCACCTCCTACGAGCAGTACTTC. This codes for CASSLAGTSYEQYF.